Listed below are T cell receptor beta chains from one sample, sequenced in a study of cytomegalovirus exposure and HLA in healthy donors. Produced via immunoSEQ multiplex PCR; TCRdb's table is partial and in-frame only. The top ten clones hold 5% to 6.5% of a sample with 130,000 or so clones, about 80% of them seen once. The specimen sequenced was PBMCs. Every receptor here comes from a man aged 25 to 45 in good health and CMV-seronegative. Each CDR3 is given with its conserved first and last residue. A D gene is named only where the DNA matches it firmly. Rows give clone size only sometimes, using once, few, many, or a class for an expanded clone.

size: .; D: .; J: TRBJ1-5; V: TRBV18; DNA: TGTGCCAGCTCACCGAAGAGAGCAAGTCAGCCCCAGCATTTT; CDR3: CASSPKRASQPQHF
size: .; D: TRBD1; J: TRBJ1-4; V: TRBV4-2; DNA: TGTGCCAGCAGCCAAGAACAGGGGGGGAAACTGTTTTTT; CDR3: CASSQEQGGKLFF
size: .; D: TRBD1; J: TRBJ1-1; V: TRBV28; DNA: TGTGCCAGCAGGTCACCGGGACAGGGATCCACTGAAGCTTTCTTT; CDR3: CASRSPGQGSTEAFF
size: .; D: TRBD1; J: TRBJ1-4; V: TRBV29-1; DNA: TGCAGCGTTGGGAGGGGACAGGGGGATGAAAAACTGTTTTTT; CDR3: CSVGRGQGDEKLFF
size: .; D: .; J: TRBJ2-1; V: TRBV2; DNA: TGTGCCAGCAGTGTGAACGGTTTACAGTTCTTC; CDR3: CASSVNGLQFF
size: .; D: TRBD2; J: TRBJ2-5; V: TRBV6-6; DNA: TGTGCCAGCAGTTACTCCCCGACTAGCCTAGCGACCCAGTACTTC; CDR3: CASSYSPTSLATQYF
size: .; D: TRBD1; J: TRBJ1-2; V: TRBV9; DNA: TGTGCCAGCAGCGCTGCCGGGACAGGGACGTATGGCTACACCTTC; CDR3: CASSAAGTGTYGYTF
size: few; D: TRBD1; J: TRBJ1-4; V: TRBV6-5; DNA: TGTGCCAGCAGCTCCGGGACAGGGCGAGAAAAACTGTTTTTT; CDR3: CASSSGTGREKLFF
size: .; D: .; J: TRBJ2-7; V: TRBV6-1; DNA: TGTGCCAGCAGAAAACCATTAGCCACCTACGAGCAGTACTTC; CDR3: CASRKPLATYEQYF
size: .; D: TRBD1; J: TRBJ2-5; V: TRBV7-2; DNA: TGTGCCAGCAGCGGAGGACAGGGCCCCCAAGAGACCCAGTACTTC; CDR3: CASSGGQGPQETQYF
size: .; D: TRBD1; J: TRBJ1-2; V: TRBV6-1; DNA: TGTGCCAGCAGTGAGAACAGGGGGTTTTATGGCTACACCTTC; CDR3: CASSENRGFYGYTF
size: .; D: .; J: TRBJ2-3; V: TRBV2; DNA: TGTGCCAGCAGTGTTATGGAGGTTAGCACAGATACGCAGTATTTT; CDR3: CASSVMEVSTDTQYF
size: .; D: TRBD1; J: TRBJ2-5; V: TRBV6-6; DNA: TGTGCCACGGGAGGGGCGGGACAGGGGTCTCAAGAGACCCAGTACTTC; CDR3: CATGGAGQGSQETQYF
size: few; D: .; J: TRBJ1-3; V: TRBV7-2; DNA: TGTGCCAGCAGCTACTCTCAGGGGACTGGAAACACCATATATTTT; CDR3: CASSYSQGTGNTIYF
size: few; D: TRBD1; J: TRBJ2-6; V: TRBV4-3; DNA: TGCGCCAGCAGCCAGGACAGGGGTCTGGGGGCCAACGTCCTGACTTTC; CDR3: CASSQDRGLGANVLTF
size: .; D: .; J: TRBJ2-3; V: TRBV4-3; DNA: TGCGCCAGCAGCCAAGCAACGGAGGCACCGGGACACACAGATACGCAGTATTTT; CDR3: CASSQATEAPGHTDTQYF
size: .; D: TRBD2; J: TRBJ2-5; V: TRBV10-3; DNA: TGTGCCATCAGTGTGAGGTCTAGCGGGGCCGGGGAGACCCAGTACTTC; CDR3: CAISVRSSGAGETQYF
size: once; D: TRBD1; J: TRBJ1-2; V: TRBV6-5; DNA: TGTGCCAGCAGTTCCACCAGGGGGGTCGGCTATGGCTACACCTTC; CDR3: CASSSTRGVGYGYTF
size: once; D: TRBD1; J: TRBJ1-3; V: TRBV4-2; DNA: TGTGCCAGCAGCCACGTCGGACAGGCCGTTCCGCCTGGAAACACCATATATTTT; CDR3: CASSHVGQAVPPGNTIYF
size: .; D: .; J: TRBJ2-2; V: TRBV5-8; DNA: TGTGCCAGCAGCATTACACGCAGGGCCGGGGAGCTGTTTTTT; CDR3: CASSITRRAGELFF
size: .; D: .; J: TRBJ1-6; V: TRBV7-8; DNA: TGTGCCAGCGTTTCAGCCATAGCGTATTCACCCCTCCACTTT; CDR3: CASVSAIAYSPLHF
size: .; D: TRBD1; J: TRBJ1-6; V: TRBV27; DNA: TGTGCCAGCAGTTCGGGACAGGGATTTTTCCCCCTCCACTTT; CDR3: CASSSGQGFFPLHF
size: few; D: .; J: TRBJ2-7; V: TRBV19; DNA: TGTGCCAGTAGTATACTTTCCGGGGCCTACGAGCAGTACTTC; CDR3: CASSILSGAYEQYF
size: .; D: .; J: TRBJ1-5; V: TRBV6-6; DNA: TGTGCCAGCGGTGGGGAAGGGGCAGGGCTGGGACAGCCCCAGCATTTT; CDR3: CASGGEGAGLGQPQHF
size: .; D: .; J: TRBJ2-3; V: TRBV6-5; DNA: TGTGCCAGCAGAGCCACTACAGATACGCAGTATTTT; CDR3: CASRATTDTQYF
size: .; D: .; J: TRBJ2-7; V: TRBV19; DNA: TGTGCCAGTAGGAGGACAAGTCTCTACGAGCAGTACTTC; CDR3: CASRRTSLYEQYF
size: .; D: .; J: TRBJ1-1; V: TRBV27; DNA: TGTGCCAGCAGTTGGGGGGTCAACACTGAAGCTTTCTTT; CDR3: CASSWGVNTEAFF
size: .; D: .; J: TRBJ1-1; V: TRBV7-9; DNA: TGTGCCAGCAGCTTCACATCGAACACTGAAGCTTTCTTT; CDR3: CASSFTSNTEAFF
size: .; D: .; J: TRBJ1-6; V: TRBV2; DNA: TGTGCCAGCAGTGTTCGGGGGGGCAATTCACCCCTCCACTTT; CDR3: CASSVRGGNSPLHF
size: .; D: .; J: TRBJ2-7; V: TRBV6-1; DNA: TGTGCCAGCAGTACCCGGACGGAGGGCGGGGAGCAGTACTTC; CDR3: CASSTRTEGGEQYF
size: .; D: TRBD1; J: TRBJ2-7; V: TRBV11-2; DNA: TGTGCCAGCAGCCTCCCCGGGACAGGGCATTCCTACGAGCAGTACTTC; CDR3: CASSLPGTGHSYEQYF
size: .; D: .; J: TRBJ2-7; V: TRBV2; DNA: TGTGCCAGCAGTGACAGTGGACTATCATCCTACTCCTACGAGCAGTACTTC; CDR3: CASSDSGLSSYSYEQYF
size: few; D: TRBD2; J: TRBJ2-1; V: TRBV4-3; DNA: TGCGCCAGCAGCTCACGACTAGCGGTTCACAATGAGCAGTTCTTC; CDR3: CASSSRLAVHNEQFF
size: .; D: .; J: TRBJ1-1; V: TRBV10-3; DNA: TGTGCCATCAGTGAGTACGGACAGTTGAACACTGAAGCTTTCTTT; CDR3: CAISEYGQLNTEAFF
size: .; D: .; J: TRBJ2-7; V: TRBV5-5; DNA: TGTGCCAGCAGCTTGGACGACAGGCTCTCTGGGCAGCAGTACTTC; CDR3: CASSLDDRLSGQQYF
size: .; D: .; J: TRBJ2-7; V: TRBV2; DNA: TGTGCCAGCAGTGAGGAGTACTCCTACGAGCAGTACTTC; CDR3: CASSEEYSYEQYF
size: few; D: .; J: TRBJ1-1; V: TRBV6-5; DNA: TGTGCCAGCAGTTACTCGTTGACATTTGAAGCTTTCTTT; CDR3: CASSYSLTFEAFF
size: .; D: .; J: TRBJ1-6; V: TRBV7-9; DNA: TGTGCCAGCAGCTTTGAGGGTAATTCACCCCTCCACTTT; CDR3: CASSFEGNSPLHF
size: few; D: .; J: TRBJ1-2; V: TRBV2; DNA: TGTGCCAGCAGTGAAGGTTCCGGGATTTACAACTATGGCTACACCTTC; CDR3: CASSEGSGIYNYGYTF
size: .; D: .; J: TRBJ2-3; V: TRBV25-1; DNA: TGTGCCAGCAGTGAATACTTCAGGGGACCCTCCGGGGATACGCAGTATTTT; CDR3: CASSEYFRGPSGDTQYF
size: few; D: TRBD1; J: TRBJ2-6; V: TRBV18; DNA: TGTGCCAGCTCACCAACAGGGGGCACTGGGGCCAACGTCCTGACTTTC; CDR3: CASSPTGGTGANVLTF